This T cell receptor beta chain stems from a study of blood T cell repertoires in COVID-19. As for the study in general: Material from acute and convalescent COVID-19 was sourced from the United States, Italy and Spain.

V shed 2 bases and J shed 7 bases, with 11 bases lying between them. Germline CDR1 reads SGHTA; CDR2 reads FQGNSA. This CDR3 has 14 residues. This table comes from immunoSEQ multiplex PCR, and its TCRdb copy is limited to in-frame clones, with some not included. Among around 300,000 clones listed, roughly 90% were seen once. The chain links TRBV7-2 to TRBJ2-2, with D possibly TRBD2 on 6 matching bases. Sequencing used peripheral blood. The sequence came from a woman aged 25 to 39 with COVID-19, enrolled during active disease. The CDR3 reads CASSLTSRSGELFF. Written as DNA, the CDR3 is TGTGCCAGCAGCTTAACTAGCCGGAGCGGGGAGCTGTTTTTT.